What follows are 11 T cell receptor beta chains derived from one specimen sequenced in a study of blood T cell repertoires in COVID-19. Using immunoSEQ multiplex PCR, the repertoire was profiled, and TCRdb retains in-frame clones only, with some absent. This table has 100,000 to 150,000 clones, approximately 80% appearing once. Sequences were obtained from peripheral blood. All receptors derive from a human donor in a cohort sampled during active COVID-19.

This clone was seen once. The chain uses TRBV6-6 and TRBJ2-7; 12 bases map to TRBD2. The CDR3 consists of 16 residues. CDR1 MNHNY and CDR2 SVGAGI come from the germline V gene (reference sequence). After removal of 9 bases from V and 2 bases from J, the junction contained 11 bases not matched to a gene. CDR3 sequence reads: CASSGTSGLITYEQYF. For the CDR3, the DNA is TGTGCCAGTTCCGGGACTAGCGGGCTTATAACCTACGAGCAGTACTTC.

The rearrangement uses TRBV7-2 and TRBJ2-7, with a possible D match to TRBD2 (6 bases). The CDR3 extends over 19 amino acids. Germline values: CDR1 SGHTA, CDR2 FQGNSA. Trimming shortened V by 1 base and J by 5 bases, and 27 bases separated the two germline ends. CDR3 sequence reads: CASSLGPYSRRDGSHEQYF. CDR3 coding DNA: TGTGCCAGCAGCTTAGGACCGTACAGCCGTCGTGACGGGAGTCACGAGCAGTACTTC.

This clone was counted at least ten times. The gene calls are TRBV5-1 and TRBJ1-3; a possible D gene is TRBD1 (6 bases). Germline loops: CDR1 SGHRS, CDR2 YFSETQ. The CDR3 is 17 residues long. Between the trimmed V and J ends, which lost 2 bases and 0 bases, there was a span of 15 bases. In nucleotides, the CDR3 is TGCGCCAGCAGCTTTGGCGGACAGCCAAGCTCTGGAAACACCATATATTTT. Encoded protein: CASSFGGQPSSGNTIYF.

The chain recombines TRBV6-5 with TRBJ1-5; TRBD1 aligns across 9 bases. The CDR3 has 15 amino acids. Germline V CDR1 and CDR2: MNHEY, SVGAGI. V was pared by 6 bases and J by 5 bases, with 8 bases of the junction left unmatched. The chain's CDR3 is CASRGLTGGDQPQHF. The CDR3 DNA reads TGTGCCAGCAGGGGGTTGACAGGGGGTGATCAGCCCCAGCATTTT.

This chain links TRBV18 with TRBJ1-2; D is unclear. This CDR3 has 13 amino acids. From germline, CDR1 is KGHSH and CDR2 LQKENI. The V end lost 5 bases, the J end lost 5 bases, and 12 bases lay between the germline ends. The CDR3 is CASSGEGRYGYTF. For the CDR3, the DNA is TGTGCCAGCTCAGGCGAGGGTCGATATGGCTACACCTTC.

The chain employs TRBV18 and TRBJ1-5; the match to TRBD1 covers 8 bases. This CDR3 comprises 15 residues. Germline V lookup: CDR1 KGHSH, CDR2 LQKENI. V lost 4 bases, J lost 6 bases, and 8 bases stayed unmatched. The CDR3, as DNA: TGTGCCAGCTCACACCCAGGGGGCTCCGCTCAGCCCCAGCATTTT. Amino acids: CASSHPGGSAQPQHF.

The chain employs TRBV6-5 and TRBJ1-1, with D perhaps matching TRBD1 (5 bases). The CDR3 runs to 13 residues. CDR1 MNHEY and CDR2 SVGAGI come from the germline V gene. V lost 7 bases and J 0 bases, leaving 9 bases between the germline ends. The CDR3 region is CASKKGMNTEAFF. The CDR3 region has the DNA TGTGCCAGCAAAAAGGGGATGAACACTGAAGCTTTCTTT.

In this sample, this clone turned up a few times. This chain connects TRBV6-1 to TRBJ2-7; the D gene is possibly TRBD1 (7 bases). Deletions cut 0 bases from V and 3 bases from J, with 12 bases between. The CDR3 sequence is 15 residues long. The germline V gene encodes CDR1 MNHNS and CDR2 SASEGT. The CDR3 spells CASSEAAGGIYEQYF. The CDR3 region has the DNA TGTGCCAGCAGTGAAGCGGCAGGGGGGATCTACGAGCAGTACTTC.

V is TRBV7-8 and J is TRBJ1-1, with D tentatively TRBD1 (5 bases). V was cut by 5 bases and J by 0 bases, with 13 bases left in between. Looked up from germline, CDR1 is SGHVS and CDR2 is FQNEAQ. CDR3 size: 15 residues. The CDR3 DNA reads TGTGCCAGCAGCGTAGGACGGACACTGAACACTGAAGCTTTCTTT. Its translation: CASSVGRTLNTEAFF. The full variable domain, its missing parts supplied by reference TRBV7-8 and TRBJ1-1, is GAGVSQSPRYKVAKRGQDVALRCDPISGHVSLFWYQQALGQGPEFLTYFQNEAQLDKSGLPSDRFFAERPEGSVSTLKIQRTQQEDSAVYLCASSVGRTLNTEAFFGQGTRLTVV.

The chain has TRBV30 and TRBJ1-6, with D uncertain. Trimming removed 4 bases from V and 5 bases from J, with 15 bases in between. CDR1 is GTSNPN, CDR2 SVGIG, per germline (reference sequence). The CDR3 length is 15 residues. This chain's CDR3 is CAWTDLKRDNSPLHF. In nucleotides, the CDR3 is TGTGCCTGGACGGACTTAAAAAGGGATAATTCACCCCTCCACTTT.

The V and J genes are TRBV2 and TRBJ2-1, with 12 bases fitting TRBD1. V lost 3 bases to trimming and J lost 9 bases; unmatched junction nucleotides: 6. Germline V gives CDR1 SNHLY, CDR2 FYNNEI. The CDR3 totals 15 residues. This chain's CDR3 is CASSDVPGQGAEQFF. The CDR3 DNA reads as TGTGCCAGCAGTGATGTCCCGGGACAGGGGGCTGAGCAGTTCTTC.